Listed below are T cell receptor beta chains from one sample, sequenced in a study of post-analysis software for immune sequencing data. Using its own MiXCR run on the PCR reads, TCRdb lists one record per CDR3 protein. This sample has fewer than 850,000 distinct CDR3 sequences, with 30% found just once. Sequencing was carried out using blood. These TCRs come from a girl aged 10 to 17 with multiple sclerosis. Both conserved end residues are part of each CDR3. The D gene is left open where the match is weak. Clone size appears in some rows only: once, few, many, or a class for an expanded clone.

v_call: TRBV20-1
j_call: TRBJ1-5
d_call: NA
clone_size: NA
cdr3_aa: CSAADPTYQPQHF
cdr3_nt: TGCAGTGCCGCCGACCCGACCTATCAGCCCCAGCATTTT

v_call: TRBV5-1
j_call: TRBJ2-3
d_call: TRBD1
clone_size: few
cdr3_aa: CASSPTGVGSTDTQYF
cdr3_nt: TGCGCCAGCAGCCCAACAGGGGTCGGGTCCACAGATACGCAGTATTTT

v_call: TRBV28
j_call: TRBJ1-2
d_call: NA
clone_size: NA
cdr3_aa: CASRLDSYGYTF
cdr3_nt: TGTGCCAGCAGATTAGACAGCTATGGCTACACCTTC

v_call: TRBV15
j_call: TRBJ1-1
d_call: NA
clone_size: NA
cdr3_aa: CATSRDQGATEAFF
cdr3_nt: TGTGCCACCAGCAGAGATCAAGGGGCCACTGAAGCTTTCTTT

v_call: TRBV5-1
j_call: TRBJ2-6
d_call: NA
clone_size: many
cdr3_aa: CASSPPSSGANVLTF
cdr3_nt: TGCGCCAGCAGCCCTCCCAGCTCTGGGGCCAACGTCCTGACTTTC

v_call: TRBV7-2
j_call: TRBJ2-5
d_call: NA
clone_size: NA
cdr3_aa: CASSSRTRGKETQYF
cdr3_nt: TGTGCCAGCAGCTCGAGGACTAGGGGGAAAGAGACCCAGTACTTC

v_call: TRBV29-1
j_call: TRBJ1-2
d_call: NA
clone_size: few
cdr3_aa: CSVDYIGRLAYGYTF
cdr3_nt: TGCAGCGTTGACTATATAGGACGGCTGGCCTATGGCTACACCTTC

v_call: TRBV5-1
j_call: TRBJ1-2
d_call: NA
clone_size: few
cdr3_aa: CASSFTADSNYGYTF
cdr3_nt: TGCGCCAGCAGCTTTACGGCAGACTCAAACTATGGCTACACCTTC

v_call: TRBV7-2
j_call: TRBJ2-1
d_call: NA
clone_size: NA
cdr3_aa: CASSPRRGNEQFF
cdr3_nt: TGTGCCAGCAGCCCCCGAAGGGGTAATGAGCAGTTCTTC

v_call: TRBV5-1
j_call: TRBJ2-5
d_call: NA
clone_size: few
cdr3_aa: CASSLGWENQETQYF
cdr3_nt: TGCGCCAGCAGCTTGGGTTGGGAGAATCAAGAGACCCAGTACTTC

v_call: TRBV12-3/TRBV12-4
j_call: TRBJ1-5
d_call: NA
clone_size: many
cdr3_aa: CASSLGYQPQHF
cdr3_nt: TGTGCCAGCAGTCTTGGGTATCAGCCCCAGCATTTT

v_call: TRBV6-5
j_call: TRBJ2-6
d_call: NA
clone_size: NA
cdr3_aa: CASSPNTGSGANVLTF
cdr3_nt: TGTGCCAGCAGTCCCAACACAGGGTCTGGGGCCAACGTCCTGACTTTC

v_call: TRBV6-2/TRBV6-3
j_call: TRBJ2-7
d_call: TRBD2
clone_size: NA
cdr3_aa: CASSYSAGDPNEQYF
cdr3_nt: TGTGCCAGCAGTTACTCGGCGGGGGACCCTAACGAGCAGTACTTC

v_call: TRBV29-1
j_call: TRBJ1-2
d_call: NA
clone_size: NA
cdr3_aa: CSVPDRPNYGYTF
cdr3_nt: TGCAGCGTTCCCGACAGACCTAACTATGGCTACACCTTC

v_call: TRBV7-8
j_call: TRBJ1-2
d_call: NA
clone_size: few
cdr3_aa: CASSLAKDYGYTF
cdr3_nt: TGTGCCAGCAGCTTAGCCAAGGACTATGGCTACACCTTC

v_call: TRBV21-1
j_call: TRBJ2-5
d_call: NA
clone_size: NA
cdr3_aa: CASSIGTSRVIETQYF
cdr3_nt: TGTGCCAGCAGCATAGGGACTAGCCGGGTTATTGAGACCCAGTACTTC

v_call: TRBV7-2
j_call: TRBJ1-2
d_call: TRBD1
clone_size: NA
cdr3_aa: CASSLVGQGVRYGYTF
cdr3_nt: TGTGCCAGCAGCTTAGTCGGACAGGGCGTGCGCTATGGCTACACCTTC

v_call: TRBV7-2
j_call: TRBJ2-7
d_call: TRBD2
clone_size: few
cdr3_aa: CASSLGAGARNEQYF
cdr3_nt: TGTGCCAGCAGCTTAGGGGCGGGAGCTAGGAACGAGCAGTACTTC

v_call: TRBV7-2
j_call: TRBJ2-5
d_call: NA
clone_size: few
cdr3_aa: CASSSVGVGEQYF
cdr3_nt: TGTGCCAGCAGCTCAGTTGGGGTGGGGGAGCAGTACTTC

v_call: TRBV5-1
j_call: TRBJ1-5
d_call: NA
clone_size: NA
cdr3_aa: CASSLRDRVDRTGIPPQHF
cdr3_nt: TGCGCCAGCTCGCTAAGGGACCGGGTCGATCGTACTGGGATTCCGCCCCAGCATTTT

v_call: TRBV20-1
j_call: TRBJ2-1
d_call: TRBD2
clone_size: NA
cdr3_aa: CSAILSGGANNGQFF
cdr3_nt: TGCAGTGCTATCCTTAGCGGGGGGGCAAACAATGGGCAGTTCTTC

v_call: TRBV7-6
j_call: TRBJ2-1
d_call: NA
clone_size: few
cdr3_aa: CASSLSVGGNEQFF
cdr3_nt: TGTGCCAGCAGCTTAAGCGTCGGGGGCAATGAGCAGTTCTTC

v_call: TRBV9
j_call: TRBJ2-3
d_call: NA
clone_size: NA
cdr3_aa: CASSAKTQSGADTQYF
cdr3_nt: TGTGCCAGCAGCGCAAAGACACAATCTGGGGCAGATACGCAGTATTTT

v_call: TRBV20-1
j_call: TRBJ2-7
d_call: NA
clone_size: once
cdr3_aa: CSARSPGRSEQYF
cdr3_nt: TGCAGTGCTAGGTCCCCAGGGCGCAGCGAGCAGTACTTC

v_call: TRBV7-8
j_call: TRBJ2-6
d_call: NA
clone_size: few
cdr3_aa: CASSQHPAGGMGSGANVLTF
cdr3_nt: TGTGCCAGCAGCCAACACCCAGCCGGGGGCATGGGCTCTGGGGCCAACGTCCTGACTTTC

v_call: TRBV19
j_call: TRBJ2-2
d_call: NA
clone_size: NA
cdr3_aa: CASSMQGTNTGELFF
cdr3_nt: TGTGCCAGTAGTATGCAGGGCACGAACACCGGGGAGCTGTTTTTT

v_call: TRBV5-6
j_call: TRBJ1-1
d_call: NA
clone_size: NA
cdr3_aa: CASSLIWTSEAFF
cdr3_nt: TGTGCCAGCAGCCTAATTTGGACGTCGGAAGCTTTCTTT

v_call: TRBV12-3/TRBV12-4
j_call: TRBJ2-5
d_call: NA
clone_size: NA
cdr3_aa: CASRNINQETQYF
cdr3_nt: TGTGCCAGCAGGAATATCAACCAAGAGACCCAGTACTTC

v_call: TRBV7-2
j_call: TRBJ2-7
d_call: TRBD1
clone_size: few
cdr3_aa: CASSSPGGNYEQYF
cdr3_nt: TGTGCCAGCAGCTCACCAGGGGGCAACTACGAGCAGTACTTC

v_call: TRBV20-1
j_call: TRBJ2-1
d_call: NA
clone_size: few
cdr3_aa: CSASSLALSYNEQFF
cdr3_nt: TGCAGTGCTTCATCCTTAGCGCTCTCCTACAATGAGCAGTTCTTC

v_call: TRBV29-1
j_call: TRBJ2-5
d_call: NA
clone_size: few
cdr3_aa: CSVGQMETQYF
cdr3_nt: TGCAGCGTTGGGCAGATGGAGACCCAGTACTTC

v_call: TRBV5-1
j_call: TRBJ2-7
d_call: TRBD1
clone_size: NA
cdr3_aa: CASSLGQGAYDEQYF
cdr3_nt: TGCGCCAGCAGCTTGGGACAGGGGGCCTACGACGAGCAGTACTTC

v_call: TRBV28
j_call: TRBJ2-7
d_call: NA
clone_size: NA
cdr3_aa: CASTRVGGSYEQYF
cdr3_nt: TGTGCCAGCACCAGAGTCGGGGGATCCTACGAGCAGTACTTC

v_call: TRBV7-2
j_call: TRBJ2-5
d_call: NA
clone_size: NA
cdr3_aa: CASSLGLREETQYF
cdr3_nt: TGTGCCAGCAGCTTAGGGTTGAGGGAAGAGACCCAGTACTTC

v_call: TRBV7-9
j_call: TRBJ2-7
d_call: NA
clone_size: NA
cdr3_aa: CASSFDGEQYF
cdr3_nt: TGTGCCAGCAGCTTCGACGGCGAGCAGTACTTC

v_call: TRBV20-1
j_call: TRBJ2-5
d_call: TRBD2
clone_size: NA
cdr3_aa: CGASWGTSGPHGEQYF
cdr3_nt: TGCGGTGCTAGTTGGGGGACTAGCGGACCTCATGGGGAGCAGTACTTC

v_call: TRBV6-5
j_call: TRBJ2-3
d_call: NA
clone_size: NA
cdr3_aa: CASSYFLASDTQYF
cdr3_nt: TGTGCCAGCAGTTACTTTCTAGCATCTGATACGCAGTATTTT

v_call: TRBV6-4
j_call: TRBJ1-5
d_call: NA
clone_size: few
cdr3_aa: CASSPGASGNQPQHF
cdr3_nt: TGTGCCAGCAGCCCCGGGGCCTCGGGAAATCAGCCCCAGCATTTT

v_call: TRBV20-1
j_call: TRBJ2-7
d_call: TRBD2
clone_size: few
cdr3_aa: CSARAGLGLAGPYEQYF
cdr3_nt: TGCAGTGCTAGAGCCGGCTTAGGACTAGCGGGTCCCTACGAGCAGTACTTC

v_call: TRBV14
j_call: TRBJ2-5
d_call: NA
clone_size: few
cdr3_aa: CASSPIGTPQETQYF
cdr3_nt: TGTGCCAGCAGCCCTATCGGGACCCCCCAGGAGACCCAGTACTTC

v_call: TRBV5-1
j_call: TRBJ1-1
d_call: NA
clone_size: NA
cdr3_aa: CASSYGSGRTEAFF
cdr3_nt: TGCGCCAGCAGTTACGGAAGTGGAAGGACTGAAGCTTTCTTT

v_call: TRBV24-1
j_call: TRBJ1-5
d_call: NA
clone_size: NA
cdr3_aa: CATSGLSGNQPQHF
cdr3_nt: TGTGCCACCAGTGGTCTATCGGGAAATCAGCCCCAGCATTTT

v_call: TRBV7-9
j_call: TRBJ2-5
d_call: TRBD2
clone_size: NA
cdr3_aa: CASSHGREQYF
cdr3_nt: TGTGCCAGCAGTCACGGGAGGGAGCAGTACTTC

v_call: TRBV28
j_call: TRBJ1-2
d_call: NA
clone_size: NA
cdr3_aa: CASSLWGNPIGYTF
cdr3_nt: TGTGCCAGCAGTTTATGGGGGAATCCTATTGGCTACACCTTC

v_call: TRBV24-1
j_call: TRBJ1-2
d_call: TRBD1
clone_size: NA
cdr3_aa: CATSGAGQACYGYTF
cdr3_nt: TGTGCCACCAGTGGGGCGGGACAGGCATGCTATGGCTACACCTTC

v_call: TRBV6-2/TRBV6-3
j_call: TRBJ2-7
d_call: NA
clone_size: few
cdr3_aa: CASSYLSPPEVQYF
cdr3_nt: TGTGCCAGCAGTTACCTTTCGCCTCCTGAGGTCCAGTACTTC

v_call: TRBV12-3/TRBV12-4
j_call: TRBJ2-5
d_call: NA
clone_size: many
cdr3_aa: CASSSLQETQYF
cdr3_nt: TGTGCCAGCAGCTCCCTTCAGGAGACCCAGTACTTC

v_call: TRBV5-1
j_call: TRBJ1-1
d_call: NA
clone_size: NA
cdr3_aa: CASSSTDMNTEAFF
cdr3_nt: TGCGCCAGCAGCTCGACAGATATGAACACTGAAGCTTTCTTT

v_call: TRBV29-1
j_call: TRBJ2-5
d_call: NA
clone_size: few
cdr3_aa: CSGGPGETQYF
cdr3_nt: TGCAGCGGAGGGCCGGGGGAGACCCAGTACTTC

v_call: TRBV6-1
j_call: TRBJ2-1
d_call: TRBD2
clone_size: few
cdr3_aa: CASSTWASGNEQFF
cdr3_nt: TGTGCCAGCAGTACATGGGCTAGCGGAAATGAGCAGTTCTTC

v_call: TRBV15
j_call: TRBJ2-5
d_call: NA
clone_size: few
cdr3_aa: CATSGSYQETQYF
cdr3_nt: TGTGCCACCAGCGGATCGTACCAAGAGACCCAGTACTTC

v_call: TRBV27
j_call: TRBJ1-2
d_call: TRBD1
clone_size: NA
cdr3_aa: CASGEPGQTLDGYTF
cdr3_nt: TGTGCCAGCGGGGAACCGGGACAGACCCTTGATGGCTACACCTTC

v_call: TRBV4-3
j_call: TRBJ2-7
d_call: NA
clone_size: NA
cdr3_aa: CASGQESRGGYEQYF
cdr3_nt: TGCGCCAGCGGCCAAGAATCCAGGGGAGGCTACGAGCAGTACTTC

v_call: TRBV7-2
j_call: TRBJ1-5
d_call: TRBD1
clone_size: NA
cdr3_aa: CASSTDRDSQPQHF
cdr3_nt: TGTGCCAGCAGCACCGACAGGGATAGTCAGCCCCAGCATTTT

v_call: TRBV6-5
j_call: TRBJ2-3
d_call: NA
clone_size: NA
cdr3_aa: CASSYGGAGFPDTQYF
cdr3_nt: TGTGCTAGCAGTTACGGGGGCGCCGGGTTCCCAGATACGCAGTATTTT

v_call: TRBV7-8
j_call: TRBJ2-2
d_call: NA
clone_size: NA
cdr3_aa: CASSLKRATGELFF
cdr3_nt: TGTGCCAGCAGCCTCAAGAGAGCCACCGGGGAGCTGTTTTTT

v_call: TRBV7-8
j_call: TRBJ1-4
d_call: NA
clone_size: once
cdr3_aa: CASSLNPGVKEKLFF
cdr3_nt: TGTGCCAGCAGCTTAAACCCCGGCGTGAAGGAAAAACTGTTTTTT

v_call: TRBV7-2
j_call: TRBJ2-1
d_call: TRBD1
clone_size: few
cdr3_aa: CASSRRDRYSEQFF
cdr3_nt: TGTGCCAGCAGCCGCCGGGACAGGTATAGTGAGCAGTTCTTC

v_call: TRBV28
j_call: TRBJ1-1
d_call: NA
clone_size: few
cdr3_aa: CASSQTAGVNTEAFF
cdr3_nt: TGTGCCAGCAGTCAGACAGCAGGAGTGAACACTGAAGCTTTCTTT

v_call: TRBV20-1
j_call: TRBJ2-7
d_call: TRBD1
clone_size: many
cdr3_aa: CSGYLDRDRAYEQYF
cdr3_nt: TGCAGTGGCTATCTCGACCGGGACAGGGCCTACGAGCAGTACTTC